Listed below are T cell receptor beta chains from one sample, sequenced in a study of technical replicates of blood from a handful of donors. Only in-frame clones appear in the TCRdb table, and some are missing; sequencing was by immunoSEQ multiplex PCR. This table holds almost 70,000 clones, over 70% found once. Specimen: PBMCs. The source of these receptors is a human donor in good health. Some clones in this sample may be carry-over from other donors' samples. The CDR3 runs from the conserved cysteine through the conserved F or W. A D gene is named only where the DNA matches it firmly. For some rows the clone size is stated as once, few or many, or as a class when expanded; others skip it.

J gene: TRBJ2-7
V gene: TRBV4-3
clone size: few
D gene: TRBD1
CDR3 DNA: TGCGCCAGCAGCCAAGACGACAGGGGGAGCTACGAGCAGTACTTC
CDR3 protein: CASSQDDRGSYEQYF

J gene: TRBJ2-7
V gene: TRBV5-4
clone size: NA
D gene: NA
CDR3 DNA: TGTGCCAGCAGCCCAAGGGGAGGAACCTCCTACGAGCAGTACTTC
CDR3 protein: CASSPRGGTSYEQYF

J gene: TRBJ2-1
V gene: TRBV30
clone size: NA
D gene: TRBD2
CDR3 DNA: TGTGCCCGGGGGGGAGGGGTAAATGAGCAGTTCTTC
CDR3 protein: CARGGGVNEQFF

J gene: TRBJ2-5
V gene: TRBV6-5
clone size: NA
D gene: TRBD2
CDR3 DNA: TGTGCCAGCAGGACTAGCGGGGGGGCCCCTGAGACCCAGTACTTC
CDR3 protein: CASRTSGGAPETQYF

J gene: TRBJ2-5
V gene: TRBV2
clone size: NA
D gene: TRBD2
CDR3 DNA: TGTGCCAGCAGTCCACCGCGGGGGGGACGGTTCCCGGAGACCCAGTACTTC
CDR3 protein: CASSPPRGGRFPETQYF

J gene: TRBJ2-2
V gene: TRBV19
clone size: NA
D gene: TRBD2
CDR3 DNA: TGTGCCAGTAGTATCTCTGGGACTACGACCGGGGAGCTGTTTTTT
CDR3 protein: CASSISGTTTGELFF

J gene: TRBJ1-1
V gene: TRBV5-1
clone size: once
D gene: TRBD1
CDR3 DNA: TGCGCCAGCAGCCTGCAGGGGGCGGGAGACGGGGTGGCTGAAGCTTTCTTT
CDR3 protein: CASSLQGAGDGVAEAFF

J gene: TRBJ1-4
V gene: TRBV7-8
clone size: NA
D gene: TRBD1
CDR3 DNA: TGTGCCAGCAGCTACGGGACAGGGGGGAGTGAAAAACTGTTTTTT
CDR3 protein: CASSYGTGGSEKLFF

J gene: TRBJ2-3
V gene: TRBV6-5
clone size: medium-sized
D gene: NA
CDR3 DNA: TGTGCCAGCAGCCGCACTAGGACGGCAGATACGCAGTATTTT
CDR3 protein: CASSRTRTADTQYF

J gene: TRBJ1-2
V gene: TRBV2
clone size: NA
D gene: TRBD1
CDR3 DNA: TGTGCCAGCAGTAAGGGGGCGAGATATGGCTACACCTTC
CDR3 protein: CASSKGARYGYTF

J gene: TRBJ1-5
V gene: TRBV5-6
clone size: once
D gene: NA
CDR3 DNA: TGTGCCAGCAGCTTGCGTATTCGCAATCAGCCCCAGCATTTT
CDR3 protein: CASSLRIRNQPQHF

J gene: TRBJ1-4
V gene: TRBV7-9
clone size: NA
D gene: NA
CDR3 DNA: TGTGCCAGCAGCGCGAGGTACGGGGAAAAACTGTTTTTT
CDR3 protein: CASSARYGEKLFF

J gene: TRBJ2-1
V gene: TRBV19
clone size: NA
D gene: TRBD2
CDR3 DNA: TGTGCCAGTAGCCTAGCGGGAGGATCCTACAATGAGCAGTTCTTC
CDR3 protein: CASSLAGGSYNEQFF

J gene: TRBJ2-3
V gene: TRBV4-3
clone size: NA
D gene: NA
CDR3 DNA: TGCGCCAGCAGCCACCTCCGGACTCGAACAGATACGCAGTATTTT
CDR3 protein: CASSHLRTRTDTQYF

J gene: TRBJ2-7
V gene: TRBV4-3
clone size: NA
D gene: TRBD2
CDR3 DNA: TGCGCCAGCAGCCATTCGGGCGGGAGTCCCGAGCAGTACTTC
CDR3 protein: CASSHSGGSPEQYF

J gene: TRBJ1-5
V gene: TRBV18
clone size: NA
D gene: TRBD1
CDR3 DNA: TGTGCCAGCTCACTCGGGACAGATGGCAATCAGCCCCAGCATTTT
CDR3 protein: CASSLGTDGNQPQHF

J gene: TRBJ2-7
V gene: TRBV5-1
clone size: NA
D gene: TRBD2
CDR3 DNA: TGCGCCAGCAGCTTTAGCGTCGCGGGGGACCTCTCCTACGAGCAGTACTTC
CDR3 protein: CASSFSVAGDLSYEQYF

J gene: TRBJ2-1
V gene: TRBV6-1
clone size: NA
D gene: NA
CDR3 DNA: TGTGCCAGCAGTGAAAGCAGCCAGGGCAGGGTTAAGCTCTTC
CDR3 protein: CASSESSQGRVKLF

J gene: TRBJ2-7
V gene: TRBV9
clone size: NA
D gene: TRBD1
CDR3 DNA: TGTGCCAGCAGCGTCATACAGGGGAACTACGAGCAGTACTTC
CDR3 protein: CASSVIQGNYEQYF

J gene: TRBJ1-3
V gene: TRBV7-2
clone size: NA
D gene: NA
CDR3 DNA: TGTGCCAGCAGCCTGGAGGCGAACCCTGGAAACACCATATATTTT
CDR3 protein: CASSLEANPGNTIYF

J gene: TRBJ1-2
V gene: TRBV6-5
clone size: NA
D gene: NA
CDR3 DNA: TGTGCCAGCAGTTCCCGGACTGCTACTAACTATGGCTACACCTTC
CDR3 protein: CASSSRTATNYGYTF

J gene: TRBJ2-7
V gene: TRBV2
clone size: many
D gene: TRBD2
CDR3 DNA: TGTGCCAGCAGTGAGGCGGGACTAGTCAGCGGCGAGCAGTACTTC
CDR3 protein: CASSEAGLVSGEQYF

J gene: TRBJ2-5
V gene: TRBV7-6
clone size: NA
D gene: NA
CDR3 DNA: TGTGCCAGCAGCGTTGACAGGACCCAGTACTTC
CDR3 protein: CASSVDRTQYF

J gene: TRBJ2-2
V gene: TRBV11-3
clone size: NA
D gene: TRBD1
CDR3 DNA: TGTGCCAGCAGCTTAGCAGGGGGCTCGAGCACCGGGGAGCTGTTTTTT
CDR3 protein: CASSLAGGSSTGELFF

J gene: TRBJ1-1
V gene: TRBV7-8
clone size: NA
D gene: NA
CDR3 DNA: TGTGCCAGCAGCGTAAGACAGCTCAACACTGAAGCTTTCTTT
CDR3 protein: CASSVRQLNTEAFF

J gene: TRBJ1-1
V gene: TRBV29-1
clone size: few
D gene: NA
CDR3 DNA: TGCAGCGCCGTACACAACATGAACACTGAAGCTTTCTTT
CDR3 protein: CSAVHNMNTEAFF

J gene: TRBJ1-1
V gene: TRBV29-1
clone size: NA
D gene: TRBD1
CDR3 DNA: TGCAGCGCCCTGGGACAGGGGATCACTGAAGCTTTCTTT
CDR3 protein: CSALGQGITEAFF

J gene: TRBJ2-1
V gene: TRBV5-1
clone size: NA
D gene: NA
CDR3 DNA: TGCGCCAGCAGCTTTCTGGCGGATGAGCAGTTCTTC
CDR3 protein: CASSFLADEQFF